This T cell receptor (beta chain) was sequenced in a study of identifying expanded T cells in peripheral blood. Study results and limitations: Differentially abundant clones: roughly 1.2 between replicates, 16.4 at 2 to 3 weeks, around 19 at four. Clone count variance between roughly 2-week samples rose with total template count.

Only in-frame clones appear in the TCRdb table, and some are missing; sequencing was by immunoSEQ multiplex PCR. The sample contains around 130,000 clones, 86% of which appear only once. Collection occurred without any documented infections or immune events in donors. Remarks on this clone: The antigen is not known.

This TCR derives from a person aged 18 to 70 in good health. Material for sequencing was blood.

CDR3 coding DNA: TGTGCCAGCAGACGCCAACAGGGGCTAAGCAATCAGCCCCAGCATTTT. Amino acid sequence: CASRRQQGLSNQPQHF. The chain links TRBV6-6 to TRBJ1-5; the match to TRBD1 covers 7 bases. This CDR3 has 16 amino acids. The V and J ends lost 6 bases and 1 base, in that order; junction bases with no gene match: 9. Germline assignment: CDR1 MNHNY and CDR2 SVGAGI (reference sequence).